Following are 30 T cell receptor beta chains from one sample sequenced in a study of TIL therapy for anti-PD-1-resistant metastatic lung cancer. The immunoSEQ assay was v3. Produced via immunoSEQ multiplex PCR; TCRdb's table is partial and in-frame only. The table lists about 50,000 clones, 70% to 85% of them singletons. Described time point: pre-treatment sample, taken before nivolumab and TIL therapy. The input for sequencing was blood, taken at baseline. These receptor sequences come from a woman between 25 and 80 years old with non-small cell lung cancer.

V and J are TRBV6-4 and TRBJ1-2; D remains ambiguous. Germline V gives CDR1 MRHNA, CDR2 SNTAGT. The V gene lost 3 bases and the J gene lost 1 base, with 12 bases spanning the gap. The CDR3 contains 15 residues. Here the CDR3 DNA reads TGTGCCAGCAGTGAAGGAGTGGAAGTTAACTATGGCTACACCTTC. It specifies CASSEGVEVNYGYTF.

The CDR3 DNA reads as TGCGCCAGCAGCGACAGGGGGCGCTTGTACGAGCAGTACTTC. Translation: CASSDRGRLYEQYF. The chain is built from TRBV4-1 and TRBJ2-7; TRBD1 matches at 10 bases. The V segment lost 5 bases and the J segment 4 bases; nucleotides outside the gene matches: 5. The CDR3 totals 14 residues. The germline gives CDR1 MGHRA, CDR2 YSYEKL.

In its sample, this clone was seen once. V and J are TRBV2 and TRBJ2-1; the match to TRBD1 covers 9 bases. Germline V gene sequence: CDR1 SNHLY, CDR2 FYNNEI. The CDR3 contains 14 residues. V was pared by 7 bases and J by 9 bases, with 10 bases of the junction left unmatched. For the CDR3, the DNA is TGTGCCAGCAAAGGGGGACAGGGTGCAGGTGAGCAGTTCTTC. It translates to CASKGGQGAGEQFF.

This clone was picked up a small number of times. The V call is TRBV7-9, the J call TRBJ1-2, with TRBD1 matching over 9 bases. Germline trimming cut 1 base from V and 2 bases from J; bases unmatched to any gene: 8. The CDR3 covers 17 residues. CDR1 and CDR2 from the germline V gene are SEHNR and FQNEAQ (reference sequence). The CDR3 region has the DNA TGTGCCAGCAGCTTAGTACCACAGGGGGCTTCGAACTATGGCTACACCTTC. Residues: CASSLVPQGASNYGYTF.

The chain joins TRBV15 to TRBJ1-5; 9 bases are a match to TRBD1. The CDR3 covers 14 residues. CDR1 and CDR2 from the germline V gene are LNHNV and YYDKDF (reference sequence). The ends lost 4 bases at V and 7 bases at J; junction bases unmatched: 5. CDR3 bases: TGTGCCACCAGCAAACGACAGGGGGAACAGCCCCAGCATTTT. Its protein product is CATSKRQGEQPQHF.

CDR3 sequence (DNA): TGTGCCAGCTCAGGGACGACAGGGGCTGGCTACACCTTC. Translation gives CASSGTTGAGYTF. The genes are TRBV18 and TRBJ1-2, with 8 bases matching TRBD1. This CDR3 has 13 amino acids. V shed 5 bases and J 7 bases; nucleotides not matched to a gene: 6. CDR1 is KGHSH and CDR2 is LQKENI in the germline V gene.

V usage is TRBV7-2 and J usage is TRBJ2-2; TRBD2 matches 8 bases. With V trimmed by 4 bases and J by 6 bases, 4 bases remained unmatched. Germline assignment: CDR1 SGHTA and CDR2 FQGNSA. The CDR3 has 14 residues. This CDR3 is CASSSGTRAGELFF. CDR3 coding DNA: TGTGCCAGCAGCTCAGGGACTAGAGCCGGGGAGCTGTTTTTT.

This sequence joins TRBV5-1 and TRBJ2-3, with D perhaps TRBD2 (5 bases). Germline loops: CDR1 SGHRS, CDR2 YFSETQ. With 5 bases removed from V and 5 bases from J, the gap between germline ends came to 15 bases. This CDR3 has 14 residues. The CDR3 region has the DNA TGCGCCAGCAGGGATAGGCGAGGAGGAGATACGCAGTATTTT. As protein: CASRDRRGGDTQYF.

V gene TRBV19 combines with J gene TRBJ2-6; D could derive from TRBD1 or TRBD2 (6 bases each). Germline CDR1 and CDR2: LNHDA and SQIVND (reference sequence). This CDR3 spans 16 amino acids. Trimming cost V 3 bases and J 0 bases, with 9 bases left between them. In DNA, the CDR3 is TGTGCCAGTAGTATCGGGGGCTACTCTGGGGCCAACGTCCTGACTTTC. Amino acids: CASSIGGYSGANVLTF.

The genes are TRBV9 and TRBJ2-2; D may be TRBD2 (6 bases). The germline V and J ends were trimmed by 0 bases and 5 bases, with 11 bases remaining between them. Germline assignment: CDR1 SGDLS and CDR2 YYNGEE. The CDR3 sequence is 15 residues long. The CDR3 sequence: CASSVGGAGTGELFF. As DNA, the CDR3 is TGTGCCAGCAGCGTAGGCGGGGCGGGGACCGGGGAGCTGTTTTTT.

The chain joins TRBV15 to TRBJ1-2; unclear D gene. The CDR3 contains 14 residues. The V end lost 1 base, the J end lost 5 bases, and 11 bases lay between the germline ends. Germline lookup yields CDR1 LNHNV and CDR2 YYDKDF (reference sequence). CDR3 sequence: CATSRGYLGYGYTF. The CDR3 DNA reads as TGTGCCACCAGCAGAGGGTACCTAGGTTATGGCTACACCTTC.

The genes are TRBV28 and TRBJ2-5, with D perhaps TRBD1 (7 bases). The V end lost 10 bases, the J end lost 2 bases, and 20 bases lay between the germline ends. The CDR3 has 15 residues. CDR1 and CDR2 (germline): MDHEN, SYDVKM. CDR3 sequence reads: CATAGPGGLQETQYF. The CDR3 nucleotides read TGTGCCACCGCTGGGCCAGGGGGGCTTCAAGAGACCCAGTACTTC.

The V gene is TRBV5-6, the J gene TRBJ1-1; D call uncertain. This CDR3 is built from 13 residues. Germline assignment: CDR1 SGHDT and CDR2 YYEEEE. Trimming took off 0 bases at V and 11 bases at J, with 14 bases between the two ends. The CDR3 nucleotides are TGTGCCAGCAGCTTGGCTGGGGAGGCCAAGGCTTTCTTT. It encodes CASSLAGEAKAFF.

The chain joins TRBV4-3 to TRBJ2-2; 8 bases map to TRBD2. Germline V gene data show CDR1 as LGHNA and CDR2 as YSLEER. The CDR3 runs 18 residues. Trimming at V came to 0 bases and at J to 0 bases, leaving 6 bases not matched to a gene. The CDR3 reads CASSQETAGAANTGELFF. CDR3 sequence (DNA): TGCGCCAGCAGCCAAGAGACAGCGGGGGCCGCGAACACCGGGGAGCTGTTTTTT.

This sequence joins TRBV7-6 and TRBJ2-7; 8 bases match TRBD2. V dropped 5 bases and J dropped 4; count of bases not matched to a gene: 16. This CDR3 is built from 17 residues. CDR1 is SGHVS, CDR2 FNYEAQ, per germline. CDR3 DNA: TGTGCCAGCAGCCCCCTTCCCGGGACTAGGGCCAGGTACGAGCAGTACTTC. Its translation is CASSPLPGTRARYEQYF.

The V gene is TRBV29-1, the J gene TRBJ2-7, with 8 nucleotides matching TRBD1. V lost 4 bases to trimming and J lost 6 bases; unmatched junction nucleotides: 8. Germline V gene data show CDR1 as SQVTM and CDR2 as ANQGSEA. CDR3 length: 13 residues. The CDR3 coding sequence is TGCAGCGTTGCGACAGGGGCTATGACCGAGCAGTACTTC. Residues: CSVATGAMTEQYF.

This clone was detected a few times. The V gene is TRBV6-5, the J gene TRBJ1-5; D possibly corresponds to TRBD1 (6 bases). The CDR3 length is 14 residues. Between the trimmed V and J ends, which lost 6 bases and 3 bases, there was a span of 12 bases. Germline CDR1 reads MNHEY; CDR2 reads SVGAGI. The CDR3 reads CASSLDSVNQPQHF. CDR3 DNA sequence: TGTGCCAGCAGCCTGGACAGCGTCAATCAGCCCCAGCATTTT.

The CDR3 nucleotides read TGTGCCAGCAGCTTAGCGCTTCCAGGACTAGCGGGGGCCCTAGCCAAAAACATTCAGTACTTC. Amino acids: CASSLALPGLAGALAKNIQYF. This chain joins TRBV7-2 and TRBJ2-4, with TRBD2 matching 13 bases. Trimming at V came to 0 bases and at J to 0 bases, leaving 11 bases not matched to a gene. The germline V gene encodes CDR1 SGHTA and CDR2 FQGNSA. The CDR3 spans 21 residues.

This clone was observed a few times. The chain combines TRBV5-5 with TRBJ2-7; D is possibly TRBD2 (5 bases). The CDR3 loop spans 14 amino acids. V was trimmed by 0 bases and J by 2 bases, leaving 9 bases between them. Germline assignment: CDR1 SGHKS and CDR2 YYEKEE (reference sequence). The CDR3 protein is CASSLGGHPYEQYF. The CDR3 DNA follows: TGTGCCAGCAGCTTGGGAGGGCACCCCTACGAGCAGTACTTC.

The chain carries TRBV27 and TRBJ1-2; tentative D call: TRBD1 (5 bases). The germline V gene has CDR1 MNHEY and CDR2 SMNVEV (reference sequence). There are 12 residues in the CDR3. Trimming shortened V by 8 bases and J by 6 bases, and 13 bases separated the two germline ends. The chain's CDR3 is CASRTYRNGYTF. The CDR3, as DNA: TGTGCCAGCCGTACCTACAGGAATGGCTACACCTTC.

This clone was counted a single time. The genes are TRBV11-2 and TRBJ2-3, with 10 bases identical to TRBD2. The CDR3 spans 15 residues. Germline V gene sequence: CDR1 SGHAT, CDR2 FQNNGV. V was pared by 5 bases and J by 4 bases, with 6 bases of the junction left unmatched. CDR3 nucleotide sequence: TGTGCCAGCAGCCGACTAGCGGGTCGCCCAGATACGCAGTATTTT. Translation: CASSRLAGRPDTQYF.

V usage is TRBV7-3 and J usage is TRBJ2-7; 9 bases map to TRBD1. V shed 3 bases and J 8 bases; nucleotides not matched to a gene: 8. Germline CDR1 reads SGHTA; CDR2 reads FQGTGA. The CDR3 covers 14 residues. CDR3 in DNA: TGTGCCAGCAGCTTCGGACAGGGGTCCCCTAAGCAGTACTTC. It codes for CASSFGQGSPKQYF.

This clone was seen only a few times. V and J are TRBV6-4 and TRBJ1-2; D is ambiguous. CDR1 MRHNA and CDR2 SNTAGT come from the germline V gene. V lost 2 bases and J 8 bases, leaving 6 bases between the germline ends. This CDR3 has 11 amino acids. This chain's CDR3 is CASSDAGGYTF. The CDR3 nucleotides are TGTGCCAGCAGTGACGCCGGGGGCTACACCTTC.

V and J are TRBV28 and TRBJ2-3; maybe TRBD1 (5 bases). Germline V gives CDR1 MDHEN, CDR2 SYDVKM. Trimming took 5 bases from V and 3 from J, leaving 9 bases between them. This CDR3 has 13 amino acids. The CDR3 DNA reads as TGTGCCAGCAGTCGACAGAAAACAGATACGCAGTATTTT. It specifies CASSRQKTDTQYF.

The genes are TRBV6-6 and TRBJ1-1; TRBD1 aligns across 7 bases. The CDR3 consists of 14 residues. V shed 3 bases and J 3 bases; nucleotides not matched to a gene: 4. CDR1 and CDR2 (germline): MNHNY, SVGAGI (reference sequence). The CDR3 loop is CASSYTGVDTEAFF. The CDR3 coding sequence is TGTGCCAGCAGTTATACAGGGGTGGACACTGAAGCTTTCTTT.

This chain uses TRBV7-9 with TRBJ1-2; 7 nucleotides agree with TRBD1. V lost 1 base and J lost 4; bases outside the gene matches: 0. The CDR3 runs to 13 residues. CDR1 and CDR2 (germline): SEHNR, FQNEAQ (reference sequence). In DNA, the CDR3 is TGTGCCAGCAGCTTAGGGGACAGCTATGGCTACACCTTC. This translates into CASSLGDSYGYTF. Complete variable domain (other parts from reference TRBV7-9 and TRBJ1-2): DTGVSQNPRHKITKRGQNVTFRCDPISEHNRLYWYRQTLGQGPEFLTYFQNEAQLEKSRLLSDRFSAERPKGSFSTLEIQRTEQGDSAMYLCASSLGDSYGYTFGSGTRLTVV.

This rearrangement joins TRBV5-5 to TRBJ2-4; D ambiguous. Per germline, CDR1 SGHKS and CDR2 YYEKEE (reference sequence). The CDR3 covers 13 residues. V was shortened by 1 base and J by 5 bases, with 7 bases between the two germline ends. The CDR3 DNA sequence: TGTGCCAGCAGCTTGCGGCAGGAAAACATTCAGTACTTC. Encoded protein: CASSLRQENIQYF.

The rearrangement uses TRBV6-5 and TRBJ2-5; no definite D call. Trimming removed 6 bases at V and 4 bases at J, with 12 bases between. The CDR3 has 13 residues. In germline, CDR1 is MNHEY, CDR2 SVGAGI. In nucleotides, the CDR3 is TGTGCCAGCAGGCCTTGGACCTCAGAGACCCAGTACTTC. The encoded protein is CASRPWTSETQYF.

The chain uses TRBV2 and TRBJ2-5; 14 bases fit TRBD2. This CDR3 region has 17 residues. The V gene's germline CDR1 is SNHLY and CDR2 FYNNEI. V shed 6 bases and J 3 bases; nucleotides not matched to a gene: 9. CDR3 amino acids: CASRIPGLAGAKETQYF. The CDR3 DNA sequence: TGTGCCAGCAGGATTCCGGGACTAGCGGGAGCCAAAGAGACCCAGTACTTC.

This clone has a single count. V usage is TRBV11-2 and J usage is TRBJ2-7; D gene unclear. This CDR3 has 14 residues. Between the trimmed V and J ends, which lost 5 bases and 1 base, there was a span of 12 bases. CDR1 SGHAT and CDR2 FQNNGV come from the germline V gene. The CDR3: CASSPLGGSYEQYF. DNA for the CDR3: TGTGCCAGCAGCCCCTTGGGCGGATCCTACGAGCAGTACTTC.